This TCR beta chain appears in the sequencing data of a study of control samples from healthy donors and cancer patients. Sequencing used immunoSEQ multiplex PCR; TCRdb keeps in-frame clones, though not all of them. This sample has some 64,000 clones; around 87% occur once, and the top ten carry around 2.3%. The CDR3 spans 15 residues. From germline, CDR1 is MNHEY and CDR2 SVGEGT. Trimming cost V 2 bases and J 0 bases, with 5 bases left between them. The receptor was isolated from a woman aged 45-60 years with head and neck cancer. This chain joins TRBV6-2 or TRBV6-3 and TRBJ2-6, with D maybe TRBD2 (5 bases). Material for sequencing was PBMCs. This chain's CDR3 is CASSYDYSGANVLTF. In DNA form, the CDR3 reads TGTGCCAGCAGTTACGACTACTCTGGGGCCAACGTCCTGACTTTC.